These 3 T cell receptor beta chains share one sample of origin, sequenced in a study of blood T cell repertoires in COVID-19. This table comes from immunoSEQ multiplex PCR, and its TCRdb copy is limited to in-frame clones, with some not included. This table holds about 170,000 clones, approximately 86% found once. The material sequenced was peripheral blood. These TCRs come from a woman older than 75 with COVID-19, enrolled during active disease.

The chain employs TRBV9 and TRBJ1-4; TRBD1 agrees at 7 bases. The CDR3 loop spans 14 amino acids. Trimming took 4 bases from V and 10 from J; bases not matched to a gene: 10. CDR1 SGDLS and CDR2 YYNGEE come from the germline V gene. The CDR3 here is CASSNRDRQGKLFF. In DNA, the CDR3 is TGTGCCAGCAGCAACCGGGACAGACAGGGAAAACTGTTTTTT.

This chain joins TRBV29-1 and TRBJ1-3; tentatively, D is TRBD1 (6 bases). CDR1 and CDR2 (germline): SQVTM, ANQGSEA. This CDR3 has 13 residues. V lost 5 bases, J lost 0 bases, and 8 bases lay in between. The CDR3 loop reads CSVLTGSGNTIYF. CDR3 nucleotides: TGCAGCGTTCTGACAGGCTCTGGAAACACCATATATTTT.

In its sample, this clone was seen once. Here the CDR3 reads CASMPTGQGLFGNTIYF. DNA for the CDR3: TGTGCCAGCATGCCCACGGGACAGGGTTTATTTGGAAACACCATATATTTT. This sequence joins TRBV28 and TRBJ1-3, with 9 bases lining up with TRBD1. CDR1 is MDHEN and CDR2 is SYDVKM in the germline V gene. J lost 3 bases, V lost 7 bases, and 13 bases had no gene match. The CDR3 is 17 residues long.